The 32 T cell receptor beta chains reported below all come from one sample, sequenced in a study of blood T cell repertoires in COVID-19. Generated by immunoSEQ multiplex PCR, the TCRdb table keeps only in-frame clones and is missing some. The sample carries approximately 260,000 clones, about 85% recorded once. Input material: PBMCs or T cells enriched from blood (not recorded which). All receptors derive from a woman in her twenties or thirties with acute COVID-19.

The chain couples TRBV7-9 to TRBJ1-1, with TRBD1 identical over 7 bases. The CDR3 has 15 amino acids. Germline V CDR1 and CDR2: SEHNR, FQNEAQ (reference sequence). J lost 4 bases, V lost 5 bases, and 10 bases had no gene match. The DNA for the CDR3 is TGTGCCAGCAGCCCGACAGGGACTTTAGGCACTGAAGCTTTCTTT. Translating gives CASSPTGTLGTEAFF.

The V and J genes are TRBV27 and TRBJ2-7, with D perhaps TRBD1 (5 bases). The CDR3 has 14 amino acids. Per germline, CDR1 MNHEY and CDR2 SMNVEV (reference sequence). Trimming shortened V by 2 bases and J by 4 bases, and 12 bases separated the two germline ends. CDR3 nucleotide sequence: TGTGCCAGCAGTTTACGGGCCAGGGAATACGAGCAGTACTTC. Translation: CASSLRAREYEQYF.

This rearrangement joins TRBV7-6 to TRBJ2-5; D is uncertain. Germline V gives CDR1 SGHVS, CDR2 FNYEAQ. V lost 4 bases and J 3 bases, leaving 12 bases between the germline ends. This CDR3 has 14 amino acids. Here the CDR3 reads CASSSTRNKETQYF. CDR3 sequence (DNA): TGTGCCAGCAGCTCCACACGAAACAAAGAGACCCAGTACTTC.

The chain has TRBV19 and TRBJ1-1, with 10 bases fitting TRBD1. The CDR3 has 15 residues. CDR1 and CDR2 (germline): LNHDA, SQIVND (reference sequence). The J segment lost 4 bases and the V segment lost 4 bases, leaving 6 bases of the junction unmatched. The CDR3 sequence: CASSSDRGHGTEAFF. The CDR3 DNA sequence: TGTGCCAGTAGTAGCGACAGGGGGCACGGCACTGAAGCTTTCTTT.

The chain joins TRBV19 to TRBJ1-2; possible D gene TRBD1, 6 bases. The CDR3 length is 13 residues. V was trimmed by 5 bases and J by 4 bases, leaving 11 bases between them. Germline V gene sequence: CDR1 LNHDA, CDR2 SQIVND (reference sequence). The CDR3 sequence is CASSFRGRYGYTF. In nucleotides, the CDR3 is TGTGCCAGTAGTTTCAGGGGACGCTATGGCTACACCTTC.

The rearrangement uses TRBV28 and TRBJ2-7; D not certain. The CDR3 spans 15 residues. V lost 2 bases to trimming and J lost 0 bases, with 11 bases between them. Germline loops: CDR1 MDHEN, CDR2 SYDVKM. The DNA for the CDR3 is TGTGCCAGCAGTTTAAAGCGATTAAGCTCCTACGAGCAGTACTTC. It yields the protein CASSLKRLSSYEQYF.

This clone has just a few counts. The J gene is TRBJ1-1, the V gene TRBV5-1, with 9 positions matching TRBD1. J was trimmed by 10 bases and V by 2 bases; bases with no gene match: 6. The CDR3 extends over 13 amino acids. CDR1 and CDR2 (germline): SGHRS, YFSETQ. CDR3 coding DNA: TGCGCCAGCAGCTTAACAGGGGGCGAGGGAGCTTTCTTT. This translates into CASSLTGGEGAFF.

The chain recombines TRBV7-6 with TRBJ2-1; TRBD1 agrees at 12 bases. This CDR3 comprises 18 residues. The V gene's germline CDR1 is SGHVS and CDR2 FNYEAQ. The junction had 11 bases not matched to a gene; V was cut back by 5 bases and J by 3 bases. The CDR3 DNA reads as TGTGCCAGCAGCCAGGGGACAGGGGGCGCAGTAGGCTACAATGAGCAGTTCTTC. Translation gives CASSQGTGGAVGYNEQFF.

J is TRBJ2-7 and V is TRBV11-2; D gene uncertain. The CDR3 extends over 11 amino acids. Germline-derived CDR1 and CDR2 are SGHAT and FQNNGV. Trimming removed 5 bases from V and 4 bases from J, with 6 bases in between. This CDR3 reads CASSPLYEQYF. For the CDR3, the DNA is TGTGCCAGCAGCCCCTTGTACGAGCAGTACTTC.

The rearrangement joins TRBV7-2 to TRBJ2-2; TRBD2 matches at 9 bases. The V segment lost 5 bases and the J segment 5 bases; nucleotides outside the gene matches: 9. The germline V gene encodes CDR1 SGHTA and CDR2 FQGNSA. The CDR3 extends over 16 amino acids. The CDR3 protein is CASSKVLAGETGELFF. Here the CDR3 DNA reads TGTGCCAGCAGCAAGGTCTTAGCGGGGGAGACCGGGGAGCTGTTTTTT.

This clone was counted a single time. This chain joins TRBV27 and TRBJ2-3; 11 bases are a match to TRBD2. Looked up from germline, CDR1 is MNHEY and CDR2 is SMNVEV (reference sequence). With V trimmed by 6 bases and J by 9 bases, 11 bases remained unmatched. The CDR3 runs to 15 residues. Here the CDR3 reads CASRLSGGGRGTQYF. In DNA form, the CDR3 reads TGTGCCAGCAGGCTTAGCGGGGGGGGTAGGGGAACGCAGTATTTT.

The chain combines TRBV4-3 with TRBJ2-7; 10 bases are shared with TRBD2. V lost 0 bases to trimming and J lost 2 bases; unmatched junction nucleotides: 4. This CDR3 is built from 16 residues. Looked up from germline, CDR1 is LGHNA and CDR2 is YSLEER. The CDR3 nucleotides are TGCGCCAGCAGCCAAGAAGGTACTAGCGGGGCCTACGAGCAGTACTTC. It translates to CASSQEGTSGAYEQYF.

The rearrangement joins TRBV5-1 to TRBJ2-7, with TRBD1 identical over 9 bases. CDR1 and CDR2 (germline): SGHRS, YFSETQ. J lost 4 bases, V lost 4 bases, and 9 bases had no gene match. This CDR3 is built from 15 residues. The CDR3 nucleotides are TGCGCCAGCAGCGATCCCGGGACAGGGTTATACGAGCAGTACTTC. As protein: CASSDPGTGLYEQYF.

This chain links TRBV28 with TRBJ2-3; tentative D call: TRBD1 (5 bases). From germline, CDR1 is MDHEN and CDR2 SYDVKM. V lost 6 bases, J lost 4 bases, and 11 bases lay in between. There are 13 residues in the CDR3. In DNA, the CDR3 is TGTGCCAGCAGCAAAACAGGATCAGATACGCAGTATTTT. Protein product: CASSKTGSDTQYF.

V gene TRBV24-1 combines with J gene TRBJ1-2, with 7 bases lining up with TRBD1. CDR1 is KGHDR and CDR2 is SFDVKD in the germline V gene. This CDR3 has 14 residues. V lost 4 bases, J lost 3 bases, and 4 bases stayed unmatched. DNA of the CDR3: TGTGCCACCAGTGACCCCGGACAGGACTATGGCTACACCTTC. Amino acids: CATSDPGQDYGYTF.

The CDR3 reads CASSPNGQGDTEAFF. The CDR3 DNA sequence: TGTGCCAGCAGCCCGAATGGACAGGGGGACACTGAAGCTTTCTTT. The J gene is TRBJ1-1, the V gene TRBV7-9; 10 positions match TRBD1. V was clipped by 5 bases and J by 3 bases; unmatched bases: 6. This CDR3 is 15 amino acids long. Germline-derived CDR1 and CDR2 are SEHNR and FQNEAQ (reference sequence).

This chain uses TRBV7-8 with TRBJ2-7; TRBD2 aligns across 10 bases. The CDR3 has 16 residues. The germline gives CDR1 SGHVS, CDR2 FQNEAQ. Trimming removed 1 base from V and 3 bases from J; junction bases left unmatched: 6. As DNA, the CDR3 is TGTGCCAGCAGCTTAGGTACGGGACTAGCGAGCTACGAGCAGTACTTC. Its protein is CASSLGTGLASYEQYF.

This chain joins TRBV25-1 and TRBJ2-1; D unclear. The V end lost 4 bases, the J end lost 12 bases, and 16 bases lay between the germline ends. This CDR3 contains 13 residues. Germline CDR1 and CDR2: MGHDK and SYGVNS. The CDR3 DNA reads as TGTGCCAGCAGTGGGCCGTTTCCCCCCTGGCAGTTCTTC. Translating it yields CASSGPFPPWQFF. Based on the CDR3 plus reference TRBV25-1 and TRBJ2-1, the full variable domain is EADIYQTPRYLVIGTGKKITLECSQTMGHDKMYWYQQDPGMELHLIHYSYGVNSTEKGDLSSESTVSRIRTEHFPLTLESARPSHTSQYLCASSGPFPPWQFFGPGTRLTVL.

V and J are TRBV10-3 and TRBJ1-4; the D gene is possibly TRBD1 (5 bases). V was pared by 11 bases and J by 0 bases, with 10 bases between. The germline gives CDR1 ENHRY, CDR2 SYGVKD. This CDR3 spans 13 amino acids. The CDR3 spells CAAGTTTNEKLFF. CDR3 in DNA: TGTGCCGCGGGGACGACAACTAATGAAAAACTGTTTTTT.

The V gene is TRBV7-2, the J gene TRBJ2-7; 7 bases agree with TRBD1. This CDR3 contains 15 residues. Trimming at V came to 3 bases and at J to 2 bases, leaving 7 bases not matched to a gene. Germline V gene data show CDR1 as SGHTA and CDR2 as FQGNSA. The DNA of the CDR3 is TGTGCCAGCAGCTTTCTCCCGGGACAGACCTACGAGCAGTACTTC. Protein sequence: CASSFLPGQTYEQYF.

J is TRBJ2-7 and V is TRBV25-1; the D gene is possibly TRBD2 (5 bases). V was clipped by 1 base and J by 2 bases, with 12 bases between them. Germline V lookup: CDR1 MGHDK, CDR2 SYGVNS. This CDR3 region has 15 residues. Here the CDR3 reads CASSEWVDGAYEQYF. CDR3 DNA: TGTGCCAGCAGTGAATGGGTTGACGGGGCCTACGAGCAGTACTTC.

This chain connects TRBV28 to TRBJ1-5; TRBD1 matches at 7 bases. The germline CDR1 and CDR2 sequences are MDHEN and SYDVKM. The CDR3 spans 17 residues. The J segment lost 0 bases and the V segment lost 4 bases, leaving 9 bases of the junction unmatched. As DNA, the CDR3 is TGTGCCAGCAGTTCATACAGGGGTGGGTATAGCAATCAGCCCCAGCATTTT. Its translation: CASSSYRGGYSNQPQHF.

V gene TRBV29-1 combines with J gene TRBJ2-3; D is unresolved. Trimming took 5 bases from V and 2 from J, leaving 14 bases between them. The germline V gene has CDR1 SQVTM and CDR2 ANQGSEA. The CDR3 contains 14 residues. In DNA form, the CDR3 reads TGCAGCGTTCCACACAAACCCCCCACAGATACGCAGTATTTT. Translation: CSVPHKPPTDTQYF.

V is TRBV27 and J is TRBJ1-1; TRBD1 matches 8 bases. Germline CDR1 MNHEY, CDR2 SMNVEV (reference sequence). V shed 7 bases, J shed 4 bases, and the junction held 26 bases outside the gene matches. This CDR3 is 20 amino acids long. The CDR3 loop is CASTPQGQGAKPGPGTEAFF. The CDR3 DNA sequence: TGTGCCAGCACCCCCCAGGGGCAGGGGGCTAAACCTGGGCCGGGCACTGAAGCTTTCTTT.

This clone was counted a few times. This chain uses TRBV7-8 with TRBJ2-1; TRBD2 aligns across 9 bases. The germline gives CDR1 SGHVS, CDR2 FQNEAQ. V lost 1 base, J lost 8 bases, and 9 bases stayed unmatched. The CDR3 is 16 amino acids. The CDR3 spells CASSLGAGGHWYEQFF. In DNA form, the CDR3 reads TGTGCCAGCAGCTTAGGCGCGGGGGGGCATTGGTATGAGCAGTTCTTC.

The chain recombines TRBV29-1 with TRBJ2-2; possibly TRBD1 for D (6 bases). V lost 4 bases and J 4 bases, leaving 10 bases between the germline ends. The length of the CDR3 is 13 residues. Germline V gives CDR1 SQVTM, CDR2 ANQGSEA. In DNA, the CDR3 is TGCAGCGTTGGGGGGCGCCTCACCGGGGAGCTGTTTTTT. Translating gives CSVGGRLTGELFF.

The chain uses TRBV6-5 and TRBJ1-6; 8 positions match TRBD1. Germline CDR1 reads MNHEY; CDR2 reads SVGAGI. With V trimmed by 5 bases and J by 6 bases, 6 bases remained unmatched. This CDR3 comprises 15 residues. CDR3 sequence reads: CASSRDRIFNSPLHF. CDR3 DNA: TGTGCCAGCAGTCGGGACAGGATTTTTAATTCACCCCTCCACTTT.

Turning to this clone: Relative to the germline gene, one junction end is altered; a read error may explain this. The chain couples TRBV7-7 to TRBJ2-1; weak D call: TRBD2 (6 bases). CDR1 and CDR2 (germline): SSHAT, FNYEAQ (reference sequence). CDR3 length: 16 amino acids. The CDR3 DNA reads as TGTGCTAGCAGCCTTGGTGCGGGGAGAAGGGGAAATGAGCAGTTCTTC. Its protein product is CASSLGAGRRGNEQFF.

Only one count was recorded for this clone. J is TRBJ1-1 and V is TRBV9; D is unresolved. Looked up from germline, CDR1 is SGDLS and CDR2 is YYNGEE. Trimming took 0 bases from V and 6 from J, leaving 12 bases between them. The CDR3 covers 14 residues. Here the CDR3 reads CASSVGHRGSEAFF. The CDR3 DNA sequence: TGTGCCAGCAGCGTAGGTCATCGGGGTTCTGAAGCTTTCTTT.

The V call is TRBV5-1, the J call TRBJ1-2; D is perhaps TRBD1 (6 bases). V gave up 5 bases and J gave up 4 bases, with 15 bases separating them. The germline CDR1 and CDR2 sequences are SGHRS and YFSETQ. The CDR3 contains 14 residues. The DNA of the CDR3 is TGCGCCAGCAGTGGCGACAGGCCGCTCTATGGCTACACCTTC. It is translated as CASSGDRPLYGYTF.

The chain recombines TRBV9 with TRBJ2-7, with 9 bases that match TRBD1. Germline V gene data show CDR1 as SGDLS and CDR2 as YYNGEE. The CDR3 contains 15 residues. V was clipped by 0 bases and J by 3 bases; unmatched bases: 4. CDR3 nucleotides: TGTGCCAGCAGCGTAGGGGGACAGGGAATCTACGAGCAGTACTTC. As protein: CASSVGGQGIYEQYF.

This sequence joins TRBV11-2 and TRBJ2-3; a possible D gene is TRBD2 (7 bases). CDR1 and CDR2 (germline): SGHAT, FQNNGV. The CDR3 covers 15 residues. Between the trimmed V and J ends, which lost 3 bases and 3 bases, there was a span of 13 bases. CDR3 DNA: TGTGCCAGCAGCTTCCCGGGGGGCGGGACAGATACGCAGTATTTT. This encodes CASSFPGGGTDTQYF.